The 5 T cell receptor beta chains below all came from one sample that was sequenced in a study of T cells after posttransplantation cyclophosphamide. TCRdb's copy holds only in-frame clones and misses some; the assay was immunoSEQ multiplex PCR. The table has approximately 12,000 clones, about 80% seen once. Controls had myeloablative marrow grafts with methotrexate and calcineurin inhibitor, sampled at 1 year. Here the sequenced sample was PBMCs, taken about 380 days after allogeneic stem cell transplant with calcineurin inhibitor and methotrexate. These receptor sequences come from a male patient in his thirties who received an allogeneic stem cell transplant from an unrelated donor, was CMV-positive, and had acute GVHD only. The graft donor may be the source of some T cells.

J is TRBJ1-5 and V is TRBV6-1, with 7 bases identical to TRBD1. Trimming removed 6 bases from V and 6 bases from J; junction bases left unmatched: 8. CDR3 length: 14 residues. Germline-derived CDR1 and CDR2 are MNHNS and SASEGT. CDR3 DNA sequence: TGTGCCAGCAGCGCGATGACAGGGATTCAGCCCCAGCATTTT. Amino acids: CASSAMTGIQPQHF.

The chain carries TRBV7-2 and TRBJ1-2; the match to TRBD1 covers 7 bases. This CDR3 contains 15 residues. Germline trimming cut 2 bases from V and 5 bases from J; bases unmatched to any gene: 8. From germline, CDR1 is SGHTA and CDR2 FQGNSA. CDR3 region: CASSLIGGQAYGYTF. The CDR3 DNA reads TGTGCCAGCAGCTTAATAGGCGGACAGGCTTATGGCTACACCTTC. The whole variable domain, remainder taken from reference TRBV7-2 and TRBJ1-2, is GAGVSQSPSNKVTEKGKDVELRCDPISGHTALYWYRQSLGQGLEFLIYFQGNSAPDKSGLPSDRFSAERTGGSVSTLTIQRTQQEDSAVYLCASSLIGGQAYGYTFGSGTRLTVV.

The chain is built from TRBV5-1 and TRBJ2-7; TRBD2 might be the D (5 bases). CDR3 length: 12 residues. The germline V gene encodes CDR1 SGHRS and CDR2 YFSETQ. V lost 8 bases and J lost 6, with 15 bases in between. The CDR3 here is CARLKGEGEQYF. The CDR3 DNA sequence: TGCGCCAGACTGAAGGGAGAGGGCGAGCAGTACTTC. Drawing the rest from reference TRBV5-1 and TRBJ2-7, the complete variable domain is KAGVTQTPRYLIKTRGQQVTLSCSPISGHRSVSWYQQTPGQGLQFLFEYFSETQRNKGNFPGRFSGRQFSNSRSEMNVSTLELGDSALYLCARLKGEGEQYFGPGTRLTVT.

The chain employs TRBV6-1 and TRBJ2-7; 11 positions agree with TRBD1. This CDR3 is built from 15 residues. CDR1 and CDR2 from the germline V gene are MNHNS and SASEGT. Trimming removed 2 bases from V and 3 bases from J; junction bases left unmatched: 3. The CDR3 region is CASSETGTGGYEQYF. DNA for the CDR3: TGTGCCAGCAGTGAAACCGGGACAGGGGGCTACGAGCAGTACTTC.

This chain joins TRBV19 and TRBJ1-3; TRBD1 is a possible D gene (6 bases). Germline assignment: CDR1 LNHDA and CDR2 SQIVND (reference sequence). The CDR3 is made up of 15 amino acids. V shed 3 bases and J shed 0 bases, with 9 bases lying between them. The CDR3 DNA is TGTGCCAGTAGTATCCGGACAGACTCTGGAAACACCATATATTTT. It codes for CASSIRTDSGNTIYF.